This T cell receptor (beta chain) was found in a study of blood T cell repertoires in COVID-19. In the source study's methods: Reference gene primer amplification in the assay estimated nucleated cell counts. TCRdb's copy holds only in-frame clones and misses some; the assay was immunoSEQ multiplex PCR. The DNA was the basis for D and trimming; V, J and clone size are from that table. Found here are about 140,000 clones, roughly 80% of them singletons; the top ten hold 1.5% to 2%. The receptor was derived from a woman aged 18-30 years who had been exposed to COVID-19. The specimen was PBMCs or T cells enriched from blood (not recorded which).

CDR3 in amino acids: CASSLLYNEQFF. The CDR3 DNA reads TGTGCCAGCAGCCTATTATACAATGAGCAGTTCTTC. This chain connects TRBV3-1 (or the pseudogene TRBV3-2) to TRBJ2-1; no reliable D call. This CDR3 spans 12 amino acids. Trimming cost V 4 bases and J 4 bases, with 5 bases left between them. Germline V lookup: CDR1 LGHDT, CDR2 YNNKEL (reference sequence).